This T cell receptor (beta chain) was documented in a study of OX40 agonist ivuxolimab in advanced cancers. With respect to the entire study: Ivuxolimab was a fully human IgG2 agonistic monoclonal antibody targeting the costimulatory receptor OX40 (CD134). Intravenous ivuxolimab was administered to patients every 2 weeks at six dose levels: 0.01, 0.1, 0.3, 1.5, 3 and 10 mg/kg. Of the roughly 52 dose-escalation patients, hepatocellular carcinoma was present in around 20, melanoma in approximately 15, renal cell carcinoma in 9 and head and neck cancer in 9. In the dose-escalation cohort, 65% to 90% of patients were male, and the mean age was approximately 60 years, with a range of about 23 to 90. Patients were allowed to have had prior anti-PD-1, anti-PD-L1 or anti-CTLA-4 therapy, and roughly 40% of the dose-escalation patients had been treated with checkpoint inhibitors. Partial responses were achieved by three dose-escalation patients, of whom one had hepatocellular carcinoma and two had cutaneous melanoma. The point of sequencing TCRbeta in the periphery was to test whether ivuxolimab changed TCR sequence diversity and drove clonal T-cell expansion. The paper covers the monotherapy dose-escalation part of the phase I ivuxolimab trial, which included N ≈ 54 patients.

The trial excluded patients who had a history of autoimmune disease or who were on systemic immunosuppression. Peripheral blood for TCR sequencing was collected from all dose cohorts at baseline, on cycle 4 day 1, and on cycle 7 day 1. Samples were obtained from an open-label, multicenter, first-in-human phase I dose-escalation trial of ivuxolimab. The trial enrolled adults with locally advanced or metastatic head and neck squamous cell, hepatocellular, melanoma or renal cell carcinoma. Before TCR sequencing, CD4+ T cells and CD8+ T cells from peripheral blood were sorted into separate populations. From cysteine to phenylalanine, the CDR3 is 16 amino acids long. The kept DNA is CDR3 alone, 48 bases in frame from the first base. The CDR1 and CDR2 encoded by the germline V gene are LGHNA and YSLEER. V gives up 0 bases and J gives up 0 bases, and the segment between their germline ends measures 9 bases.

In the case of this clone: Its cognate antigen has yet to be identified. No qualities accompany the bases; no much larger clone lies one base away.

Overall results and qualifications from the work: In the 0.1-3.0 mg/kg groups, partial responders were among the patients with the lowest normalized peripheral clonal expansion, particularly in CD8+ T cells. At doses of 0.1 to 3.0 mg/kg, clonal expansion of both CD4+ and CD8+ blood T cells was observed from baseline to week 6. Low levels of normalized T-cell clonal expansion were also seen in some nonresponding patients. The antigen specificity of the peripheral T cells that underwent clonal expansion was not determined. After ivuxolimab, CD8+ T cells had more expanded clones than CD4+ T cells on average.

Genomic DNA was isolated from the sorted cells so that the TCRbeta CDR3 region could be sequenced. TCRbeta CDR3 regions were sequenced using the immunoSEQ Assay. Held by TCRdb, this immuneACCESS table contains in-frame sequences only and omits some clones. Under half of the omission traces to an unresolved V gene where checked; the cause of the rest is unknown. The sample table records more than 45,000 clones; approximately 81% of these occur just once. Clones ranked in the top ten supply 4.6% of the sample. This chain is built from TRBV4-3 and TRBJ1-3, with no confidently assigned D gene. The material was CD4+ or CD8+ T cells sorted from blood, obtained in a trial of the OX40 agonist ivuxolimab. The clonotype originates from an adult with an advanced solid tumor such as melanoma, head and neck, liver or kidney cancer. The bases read TGCGCCAGCAGCCAAGAATCGGGATCCTCTGGAAACACCATATATTTT. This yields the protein CASSQESGSSGNTIYF.